A single sample is the source of the 23 T cell receptor beta chains below, sequenced in a study of blood T cell repertoires in COVID-19. Clones were sequenced by immunoSEQ multiplex PCR, and TCRdb holds only the in-frame ones, with some missing. The sample yields about 180,000 clones, more than 70% seen once. Source material: peripheral blood. The receptors here all came from a woman in her twenties or thirties with acute or convalescent COVID-19.

The rearrangement links TRBV5-5 to TRBJ2-1, with 8 bases aligning to TRBD2. Germline V gene sequence: CDR1 SGHKS, CDR2 YYEKEE (reference sequence). Trimming took 6 bases from V and 0 from J; bases not matched to a gene: 8. This CDR3 is built from 16 residues. The CDR3 spells CASNQPGLVSYNEQFF. The CDR3 DNA sequence: TGTGCCAGCAATCAACCGGGACTAGTCTCCTACAATGAGCAGTTCTTC.

V is TRBV5-1 and J is TRBJ2-1, with a tentative D call TRBD2 (6 bases). Germline V gene lookup returns CDR1 SGHRS and CDR2 YFSETQ. V lost 0 bases, J lost 6 bases, and 13 bases lay in between. This CDR3 is built from 15 residues. CDR3 in amino acids: CASSLGAGLANEQFF. For the CDR3, the DNA is TGCGCCAGCAGCTTGGGGGCGGGGCTTGCCAATGAGCAGTTCTTC.

The rearrangement uses TRBV11-3 and TRBJ2-5; 9 positions agree with TRBD2. CDR1 SGHNT and CDR2 YENEEA come from the germline V gene. V trimming: 1 base; J trimming: 4 bases; junction bases outside the gene matches: 4. This CDR3 is 15 amino acids long. In DNA form, the CDR3 reads TGTGCCAGCAGCTTAGGCGGGAGGGCCTCAGAGACCCAGTACTTC. This sequence encodes CASSLGGRASETQYF.

The chain is built from TRBV6-5 and TRBJ2-3; 8 positions agree with TRBD1. This CDR3 has 14 residues. The V gene end was trimmed by 8 bases and the J gene end by 11 bases; junction bases not matched to a gene: 15. CDR1 and CDR2 from the germline V gene are MNHEY and SVGAGI. The CDR3 region is CASGTGQDSSRQYF. The CDR3 DNA reads as TGTGCCAGCGGAACGGGACAGGACTCTTCGAGGCAGTATTTT.

V usage is TRBV6-1 and J usage is TRBJ2-5; TRBD1 is a possible D gene (5 bases). Germline V gene data show CDR1 as MNHNS and CDR2 as SASEGT. The CDR3 sequence is 17 residues long. The germline V and J ends were trimmed by 0 bases and 1 base, with 15 bases remaining between them. The CDR3 here is CASSEARYRRSQETQYF. Written as DNA, the CDR3 is TGTGCCAGCAGTGAAGCGCGGTACAGGCGTAGCCAAGAGACCCAGTACTTC.

This clone was detected only once. This chain uses TRBV12-5 with TRBJ2-1, with unresolved D. CDR1 is LGHNT and CDR2 is FRNRAP in the germline V gene. The V gene lost 1 base and the J gene lost 8 bases, with 9 bases spanning the gap. This CDR3 has 13 residues. As DNA, the CDR3 is TGTGCTAGTGGTTTGGGCAGAATCCATGAGCAGTTCTTC. Translating gives CASGLGRIHEQFF.

The chain is built from TRBV10-2 and TRBJ1-1; D is ambiguous. The CDR3 has 12 residues. V lost 2 bases, J lost 4 bases, and 5 bases lay in between. CDR1 is WSHSY, CDR2 SAAADI, per germline. CDR3 protein: CASSEGSTEAFF. The CDR3 nucleotides are TGCGCCAGCAGTGAGGGGAGCACTGAAGCTTTCTTT.

This clone was recorded only once. V is TRBV5-1 and J is TRBJ2-1, with 11 bases fitting TRBD2. Germline CDR1 SGHRS, CDR2 YFSETQ. V lost 0 bases, J lost 3 bases, and 2 bases stayed unmatched. The CDR3 contains 16 residues. The CDR3 coding sequence is TGCGCCAGCAGCTTGGAAACTAGCGGGAGCTACAATGAGCAGTTCTTC. Encoded protein: CASSLETSGSYNEQFF. The full variable domain, completed using reference TRBV5-1 and TRBJ2-1, is KAGVTQTPRYLIKTRGQQVTLSCSPISGHRSVSWYQQTPGQGLQFLFEYFSETQRNKGNFPGRFSGRQFSNSRSEMNVSTLELGDSALYLCASSLETSGSYNEQFFGPGTRLTVL.

V usage is TRBV9 and J usage is TRBJ2-1, with 12 bases identical to TRBD1. Per germline, CDR1 SGDLS and CDR2 YYNGEE. The CDR3 totals 16 residues. Trimming cost V 1 base and J 9 bases; bases outside gene matches: 8. This CDR3 reads CASSVMGQGAQGEQFF. CDR3 DNA: TGTGCCAGCAGCGTAATGGGACAGGGGGCGCAGGGTGAGCAGTTCTTC.

The rearrangement uses TRBV28 and TRBJ2-1; 8 nucleotides agree with TRBD2. Germline trimming cut 6 bases from V and 4 bases from J; bases unmatched to any gene: 11. Germline CDR1 MDHEN, CDR2 SYDVKM. The CDR3 has 16 amino acids. The CDR3 DNA reads as TGTGCCAGCAGGCTCCGGGGGGGACTAGGGTACAATGAGCAGTTCTTC. It codes for CASRLRGGLGYNEQFF.

V gene TRBV29-1 combines with J gene TRBJ2-3; D perhaps matches TRBD2 (5 bases). The CDR3 has 10 residues. Germline CDR1 is SQVTM and CDR2 is ANQGSEA. The V end lost 8 bases, the J end lost 5 bases, and 8 bases lay between the germline ends. Written as DNA, the CDR3 is TGCAGCACGAGGGTAGATACGCAGTATTTT. The encoded protein is CSTRVDTQYF.

The genes are TRBV30 and TRBJ2-1; D is unresolved. Germline loops: CDR1 GTSNPN, CDR2 SVGIG (reference sequence). Trimming shortened V by 4 bases and J by 3 bases, and 4 bases separated the two germline ends. CDR3 length equals 11 residues. The CDR3 spells CAWTNYNEQFF. CDR3 bases: TGTGCCTGGACAAACTACAATGAGCAGTTCTTC.

Concerning this clone: This specimen includes other DNA sequences encoding the same CDR3. The rearrangement links TRBV11-3 to TRBJ2-3; 7 nucleotides agree with TRBD2. The junction had 4 bases not matched to a gene; V was cut back by 1 base and J by 6 bases. The CDR3 sequence is 14 residues long. Germline lookup yields CDR1 SGHNT and CDR2 YENEEA. CDR3 nucleotides: TGTGCCAGCAGCTTAGGGGGAGGGAGGGATACGCAGTATTTT. Protein product: CASSLGGGRDTQYF.

J is TRBJ1-6 and V is TRBV20-1; D gene uncertain. Germline V lookup: CDR1 DFQATT, CDR2 SNEGSKA (reference sequence). CDR3 length: 13 amino acids. V shed 3 bases and J shed 0 bases, with 3 bases lying between them. The CDR3 sequence: CSASHSYNSPLHF. CDR3 DNA sequence: TGCAGTGCTAGTCACTCCTATAATTCACCCCTCCACTTT.

The J gene is TRBJ2-1, the V gene TRBV11-2, with D perhaps being TRBD1 or TRBD2 (6 bases each). Looked up from germline, CDR1 is SGHAT and CDR2 is FQNNGV. V gave up 5 bases and J gave up 3 bases, with 17 bases separating them. The CDR3 is made up of 16 amino acids. The CDR3 sequence: CASSVGGPLGYNEQFF. CDR3 DNA sequence: TGTGCCAGCAGCGTAGGGGGGCCCCTGGGCTACAATGAGCAGTTCTTC.

In DNA, the CDR3 is TGTGCCAGCAGCTTAAGGAGCTCCTACAATGAGCAGTTCTTC. It yields the protein CASSLRSSYNEQFF. The rearrangement links TRBV7-2 to TRBJ2-1, with no clear D. The V end was cut by 2 bases, the J end by 0 bases, with 5 bases between. The CDR3 loop spans 14 amino acids. Germline V gene data show CDR1 as SGHTA and CDR2 as FQGNSA. The full variable domain, rest sourced from reference TRBV7-2 and TRBJ2-1, is GAGVSQSPSNKVTEKGKDVELRCDPISGHTALYWYRQSLGQGLEFLIYFQGNSAPDKSGLPSDRFSAERTGGSVSTLTIQRTQQEDSAVYLCASSLRSSYNEQFFGPGTRLTVL.

The CDR3 DNA follows: TGTGCCAGCAGCCCCAACCGGGACTCAGAAGCTTTCTTT. It yields the protein CASSPNRDSEAFF. This rearrangement joins TRBV11-2 to TRBJ1-1; possibly TRBD1 for D (5 bases). CDR1 is SGHAT, CDR2 FQNNGV, per germline. The CDR3 totals 13 residues. V was trimmed by 5 bases and J by 8 bases, leaving 15 bases between them.

This chain links TRBV7-2 with TRBJ2-7; 7 bases map to TRBD1. Germline CDR1 SGHTA, CDR2 FQGNSA. V was clipped by 1 base and J by 0 bases; unmatched bases: 6. The CDR3 is made up of 16 amino acids. Here the CDR3 reads CASSLGPGDSSYEQYF. DNA of the CDR3: TGTGCCAGCAGCTTAGGGCCAGGGGACAGCTCCTACGAGCAGTACTTC.

This clone has more than one count but fewer than ten. This chain connects TRBV27 to TRBJ2-2, with D tentatively TRBD1 (6 bases). CDR1 and CDR2 (germline): MNHEY, SMNVEV (reference sequence). The CDR3 has 17 amino acids. The V gene lost 6 bases and the J gene lost 2 bases, with 19 bases spanning the gap. The CDR3, as DNA: TGTGCCAGCAGCAAGAAAGCCTCCAGGGGTAACACCGGGGAGCTGTTTTTT. Protein product: CASSKKASRGNTGELFF.

This chain links TRBV12-3 or TRBV12-4 with TRBJ2-1, with no clear D. Between the trimmed V and J ends, which lost 1 base and 9 bases, there was a span of 4 bases. This CDR3 contains 11 residues. CDR3 DNA: TGTGCCAGCAGTTTAGTCAGTGAGCAGTTCTTC. It specifies CASSLVSEQFF.

The chain employs TRBV11-2 and TRBJ2-1; 7 bases are shared with TRBD1. The ends lost 7 bases at V and 0 bases at J; junction bases unmatched: 9. Germline assignment: CDR1 SGHAT and CDR2 FQNNGV. The CDR3 sequence is 16 residues long. CDR3 coding DNA: TGTGCCAGCATAAGACAGGGACGTAACTCCTACAATGAGCAGTTCTTC. It is translated as CASIRQGRNSYNEQFF.

This clone was seen a single time. The CDR3 here is CASRMEPGNTIYF. CDR3 DNA: TGCGCCAGCCGGATGGAGCCCGGAAACACCATATATTTT. The V gene is TRBV5-1, the J gene TRBJ1-3; D call uncertain. This CDR3 spans 13 amino acids. Germline V gene sequence: CDR1 SGHRS, CDR2 YFSETQ. The V end was cut by 7 bases, the J end by 4 bases, with 12 bases between.

The chain combines TRBV5-1 with TRBJ2-3; D is perhaps TRBD1 (5 bases). This CDR3 comprises 17 residues. V dropped 4 bases and J dropped 1 base, with 19 bases sitting between them. The germline V gene has CDR1 SGHRS and CDR2 YFSETQ. The CDR3 loop is CASSPTRQGPGTDTQYF. CDR3 nucleotide sequence: TGCGCCAGCAGCCCTACCCGGCAGGGCCCGGGCACAGATACGCAGTATTTT.